The next 16 T cell receptor beta chains were all read from a single sample in a study of T cell clonality in common variable immunodeficiency. Sequencing was performed with immunoSEQ multiplex PCR; in TCRdb, only in-frame clones are kept and a portion is missing. Sampling found 50,000 to 60,000 clones, none seen once. Sequenced sample: peripheral blood mononuclear cells. All receptors come from a person aged 18-69 years in good health.

This clone was counted many times. The CDR3 extends 3 residues past the end of the read, so its final part is completed from the germline J gene. This chain links TRBV7-3 with TRBJ2-1; 10 bases align to TRBD1. V lost 8 bases and J lost 3; bases outside the gene matches: 1. In germline, CDR1 is SGHTA, CDR2 FQGTGA. This CDR3 comprises 13 residues. The CDR3 here is CASGTGDYNEQFF. The CDR3 DNA, read in part, is TGTGCCAGCGGGACAGGGGACTACAATGAG.

In this sample, this clone turned up many times. Read sequence stops 3 residues before the CDR3 end, and the germline J gene provides the missing end. The sample contains more than one DNA sequence encoding this CDR3. This chain joins TRBV20-1 and TRBJ1-2; the D gene is possibly TRBD1 (5 bases). Germline CDR1 reads DFQATT; CDR2 reads SNEGSKA (reference sequence). The V and J ends lost 3 bases and 2 bases respectively, with 10 bases between them. This CDR3 is built from 13 residues. The CDR3 reads CSASVGGNYGYTF. The sequenced CDR3 bases are TGCAGTGCTAGCGTCGGGGGGAACTATGGC.

This clone was observed many times. The CDR3 is cut off 3 residues early in the read; its end comes from the germline J gene. The chain combines TRBV4-2 with TRBJ2-7; weak D call: TRBD2 (5 bases). Trimming took off 0 bases at V and 1 base at J, with 13 bases between the two ends. Germline V gene data show CDR1 as LGHNA and CDR2 as YNFKEQ. The CDR3 is 16 residues long. CDR3 residues: CASSQDSVAPSYEQYF. Partial CDR3 DNA: TGTGCCAGCAGCCAAGATTCGGTAGCGCCGTCCTACGAG.

This clone was observed many times. The read terminates 3 residues before the CDR3 end, so the remaining end is supplied by the germline J gene. V usage is TRBV7-6 and J usage is TRBJ2-3, with TRBD2 as a possible D gene (6 bases). CDR1 and CDR2 from the germline V gene are SGHVS and FNYEAQ. The CDR3 is 15 residues long. The ends were cut back, 1 base at V and 1 base at J, with 9 bases in the middle. CDR3 sequence: CASSLGGVGTDTQYF. Incomplete CDR3 DNA: TGTGCCAGCAGCTTAGGCGGGGTCGGCACAGATACG.

At least ten counts were recorded for this clone. The read falls 3 residues short of the CDR3 end, and the missing part is taken from the germline J gene. V and J are TRBV3-1 (or the pseudogene TRBV3-2) and TRBJ2-2, with D tentatively TRBD1 (5 bases). There are 17 residues in the CDR3. In germline, CDR1 is LGHDT, CDR2 YNNKEL (reference sequence). Trimming pared 7 bases from V and 2 bases from J, leaving 20 bases between. CDR3 bases read: TGTGCCAGCAAGTACGGTTTAGGGGCAGGCAACACCGGGGAG. The encoded protein is CASKYGLGAGNTGE. The whole CDR3 sequence reads CASKYGLGAGNTGELFF.

This clone has ten or more counts. The CDR3 end falls 3 residues outside the read, so it is completed with the germline J gene. V is TRBV19 and J is TRBJ2-7, with TRBD1 identical over 7 bases. The germline V gene encodes CDR1 LNHDA and CDR2 SQIVND (reference sequence). Germline trimming cut 10 bases from V and 0 bases from J; bases unmatched to any gene: 3. This CDR3 spans 12 amino acids. CDR3 bases read: TGTGCCACCGGGGACAGCTCCTACGAG. Translated, it gives CATGDSSYE. The full CDR3 protein reads CATGDSSYEQYF.

This clone was seen repeatedly, ten times or more. The CDR3 reads CASSLTGGPTEAFF. CDR3 bases read: TGCGCCAGCAGCCTCACCGGGGGGCCGACTGAA. The chain couples TRBV5-1 to TRBJ1-1; TRBD1 is a possible D gene (6 bases). Read sequence stops 3 residues before the CDR3 end, and the germline J gene provides the missing end. The V gene lost 4 bases and the J gene lost 5 bases, with 15 bases spanning the gap. CDR3 length: 14 amino acids. Germline V gives CDR1 SGHRS, CDR2 YFSETQ.

As for this clone: Read coverage stops 3 residues before the CDR3 terminus; the germline J gene supplies the remainder. V is TRBV11-3 and J is TRBJ2-3; 8 bases fit TRBD2. The CDR3 length is 13 residues. Germline V gene lookup returns CDR1 SGHNT and CDR2 YENEEA. The CDR3 bases that were read are TGTGCCAGCAGCCTTAGCGGGGAAGAGACG. Its protein product is CASSLSGEET. The CDR3 reads in full as CASSLSGEETQYF.

The sequenced part of the CDR3 DNA is TGTGCCAGTAGTACCCGGGACAGGCCGTATGGT. Its translation: CASSTRDRPYG. The CDR3 as a whole reads CASSTRDRPYGQYF. This chain connects TRBV19 to TRBJ2-4; 8 nucleotides align to TRBD1. The read ends 3 residues shy of where the CDR3 ends; the end is completed using the germline J gene. CDR3 size: 14 residues. Germline CDR1 is LNHDA and CDR2 is SQIVND (reference sequence).

This clone was detected many times. The CDR3 extends 3 residues past the end of the read, so its final part is completed from the germline J gene. J is TRBJ1-6 and V is TRBV19; D call uncertain. The CDR3 runs 14 residues. Germline V CDR1 and CDR2: LNHDA, SQIVND (reference sequence). V was clipped by 6 bases and J by 0 bases, with 6 bases between them. The CDR3 here is CASSFSSYNSPLHF. The CDR3 DNA, read in part, is TGTGCCAGTAGCTTCAGCTCCTATAATTCACCC.

This clone was recorded at least ten times. The read stops 3 residues short of the end of the CDR3; the missing end is completed from the germline J gene. The chain recombines TRBV20-1 with TRBJ2-3, with unresolved D. The CDR3 extends over 13 amino acids. The germline gives CDR1 DFQATT, CDR2 SNEGSKA (reference sequence). Trimming cost V 3 bases and J 2 bases, with 9 bases left between them. The sequenced CDR3 bases are TGCAGTGCTAGGGGCAGTTACACAGATACG. This encodes CSARGSYTDT. In full, the CDR3 is CSARGSYTDTQYF.

There are many counts of this clone. CDR3 DNA (partial): TGTGCCAGCAGCTCGTGGGACAGGGCGGACACTGAA. Amino acids: CASSSWDRADTE. Given in full, the CDR3 is CASSSWDRADTEAFF. The chain links TRBV5-4 to TRBJ1-1, with 9 nucleotides matching TRBD1. The read ends 3 residues before the CDR3 terminus; that terminus is restored from the germline J gene. Germline V gene sequence: CDR1 SGHNT, CDR2 YYREEE (reference sequence). After removal of 3 bases from V and 3 bases from J, the junction contained 6 bases not matched to a gene. This CDR3 spans 15 amino acids.

This clone has just a few counts. Coverage ceases 3 residues before the CDR3 finishes, and the germline J gene fills in the end. The V call is TRBV2, the J call TRBJ1-2; the D gene is possibly TRBD1 (5 bases). The CDR3 is 13 amino acids. V lost 1 base and J 7 bases, leaving 10 bases between the germline ends. Germline V gene lookup returns CDR1 SNHLY and CDR2 FYNNEI. CDR3 amino acids: CASSEEQGTGYTF. Incomplete CDR3 DNA: TGTGCCAGCAGTGAAGAGCAGGGAACTGGC.

This clone was found many times. The read stops 3 residues short of the end of the CDR3; the missing end is completed from the germline J gene. The J gene is TRBJ2-7, the V gene TRBV7-9, with a weak D call TRBD1 (5 bases). This CDR3 comprises 15 residues. Germline V CDR1 and CDR2: SEHNR, FQNEAQ (reference sequence). Trimming removed 5 bases from V and 1 base from J, with 15 bases in between. This CDR3 is CASSLTTEISYEQYF. The covered CDR3 bases are TGTGCCAGCAGCCTAACGACAGAAATTTCCTACGAG.

Turning to this clone: The read finishes 3 residues shy of the CDR3 end, and the germline J gene is used to complete it. The chain uses TRBV7-9 and TRBJ1-2; D uncertain. CDR1 and CDR2 from the germline V gene are SEHNR and FQNEAQ (reference sequence). V was clipped by 5 bases and J by 3 bases, with 13 bases between them. CDR3 length: 14 residues. The CDR3 sequence: CASSPLLRDYGYTF. The DNA read from the CDR3 is TGTGCCAGCAGCCCGTTGTTGAGGGACTATGGC.

This clone was detected ten times or more. The CDR3 extends 3 residues past the end of the read, so its final part is completed from the germline J gene. J is TRBJ2-2 and V is TRBV5-6, with D unclear. Germline V gene sequence: CDR1 SGHDT, CDR2 YYEEEE. V was shortened by 0 bases and J by 4 bases, with 10 bases between the two germline ends. This CDR3 spans 15 amino acids. CDR3 loop: CASSLGPGRTGELFF. CDR3 DNA (partial): TGTGCCAGCAGCTTGGGCCCCGGTCGCACCGGGGAG. The entire variable domain, with the rest obtained from reference TRBV5-6 and TRBJ2-2, is as follows: DAGVTQSPTHLIKTRGQQVTLRCSPKSGHDTVSWYQQALGQGPQFIFQYYEEEERQRGNFPDRFSGHQFPNYSSELNVNALLLGDSALYLCASSLGPGRTGELFFGEGSRLTVL.